The rows below give T cell receptor beta chains drawn from one sample of a study of blood T cell repertoires in COVID-19. The repertoire was sequenced with immunoSEQ multiplex PCR; TCRdb's copy has only in-frame clones and lacks some. Among roughly 200,000 clones listed, over 70% were seen once. Sequenced sample: peripheral blood. The origin of the receptors is a woman between 40 and 50 years old with COVID-19, enrolled during active disease. Both conserved end residues are part of each CDR3. The D gene is left open where the match is weak. Not every row has a clone size; where given, it reads once, few, many or a size class.

abundance: -
v_gene: TRBV10-2
j_gene: TRBJ1-2
d_gene: TRBD1
CDR3aa: CASRGTGGANGYTF
CDR3nt: TGCGCCAGCAGGGGGACAGGGGGCGCAAATGGCTACACCTTC

abundance: -
v_gene: TRBV27
j_gene: TRBJ2-7
d_gene: TRBD2
CDR3aa: CASSGRGGSYEQYF
CDR3nt: TGTGCCAGCAGTGGGAGGGGCGGGTCCTACGAGCAGTACTTC

abundance: -
v_gene: TRBV6-1
j_gene: TRBJ2-2
d_gene: -
CDR3aa: CASSELRRRVNTGELFF
CDR3nt: TGTGCCAGCAGTGAACTCCGGAGGAGGGTCAACACCGGGGAGCTGTTTTTT

abundance: -
v_gene: TRBV7-6
j_gene: TRBJ1-3
d_gene: TRBD1
CDR3aa: CASSLNGKGQVREGDNTIYF
CDR3nt: TGTGCCAGCAGCTTAAACGGGAAGGGACAGGTACGAGAGGGGGATAACACCATATATTTT

abundance: -
v_gene: TRBV6-5
j_gene: TRBJ2-5
d_gene: TRBD1
CDR3aa: CASSYPLTGAQYF
CDR3nt: TGTGCCAGCAGCTATCCCCTAACAGGGGCCCAGTACTTC

abundance: few
v_gene: TRBV5-1
j_gene: TRBJ1-4
d_gene: -
CDR3aa: CASSLVSATNEKLFF
CDR3nt: TGCGCCAGCAGCTTGGTTTCGGCAACTAATGAAAAACTGTTTTTT

abundance: -
v_gene: TRBV6-1
j_gene: TRBJ2-7
d_gene: TRBD2
CDR3aa: CASSVSPSGRAVAYEQYF
CDR3nt: TGTGCCAGCAGTGTATCGCCCAGCGGGAGGGCAGTCGCCTACGAGCAGTACTTC

abundance: -
v_gene: TRBV5-4
j_gene: TRBJ2-2
d_gene: -
CDR3aa: CASSPEGVGRTGGELFF
CDR3nt: TGTGCCAGCAGCCCTGAGGGCGTCGGGAGAACTGGCGGGGAGCTGTTTTTT

abundance: -
v_gene: TRBV14
j_gene: TRBJ2-7
d_gene: TRBD2
CDR3aa: CASSQNKRTSRSYEQYF
CDR3nt: TGTGCCAGCAGCCAAAACAAAAGGACTAGCAGATCCTACGAGCAGTACTTC

abundance: -
v_gene: TRBV5-1
j_gene: TRBJ1-1
d_gene: -
CDR3aa: CASSLVERSEAFF
CDR3nt: TGCGCCAGCAGCTTGGTGGAGCGGTCTGAAGCTTTCTTT

abundance: many
v_gene: TRBV19
j_gene: TRBJ2-7
d_gene: TRBD2
CDR3aa: CASSLAGTRDYEQYF
CDR3nt: TGTGCCAGTAGCCTCGCCGGGACTAGAGACTACGAGCAGTACTTC

abundance: -
v_gene: TRBV6-5
j_gene: TRBJ1-1
d_gene: -
CDR3aa: CASSYGRAAFF
CDR3nt: TGTGCCAGCAGTTACGGCAGGGCGGCTTTCTTT

abundance: -
v_gene: TRBV19
j_gene: TRBJ2-3
d_gene: -
CDR3aa: CASSSRLDTQYF
CDR3nt: TGTGCCAGTAGTAGCCGACTAGATACGCAGTATTTT

abundance: -
v_gene: TRBV19
j_gene: TRBJ2-2
d_gene: TRBD2
CDR3aa: CASSFKRGGTGELFF
CDR3nt: TGTGCCAGTAGTTTTAAGCGGGGGGGCACCGGGGAGCTGTTTTTT

abundance: -
v_gene: TRBV27
j_gene: TRBJ1-2
d_gene: -
CDR3aa: CASSSLGTQGSAYGYTF
CDR3nt: TGTGCCAGCAGTTCTTTGGGTACACAGGGTTCCGCCTATGGCTACACCTTC